This T cell receptor (beta chain) came from a study of cytomegalovirus exposure and HLA in healthy donors. Whole-study results and caveats: Cytomegalovirus association was listed for 150 to 200 TCR beta chains.

Losses at the gene ends were 0 bases for V and 8 bases for J; bases not matched to a gene: 8. The CDR3 totals 15 residues. CDR1 and CDR2 (germline): SNHLY, FYNNEI. Vbeta (60) and Jbeta (13) primers were used in the PCR. Data came from immunoSEQ multiplex PCR; TCRdb stores just in-frame clones and leaves some out. Among around 200,000 clones, about 80% were seen once, and the ten largest hold 2% to 2.5%. In the case of this clone: The antigen remains unidentified.

The source is a woman between 25 and 40 years old in good health and CMV-seropositive. Sequenced input: PBMCs. The genes are TRBV2 and TRBJ1-2; 8 bases agree with TRBD1. The CDR3 protein is CASSEAPAQGEGYTF. The CDR3 nucleotides are TGTGCCAGCAGTGAAGCTCCTGCACAGGGGGAGGGCTACACCTTC.